Shown below are 18 T cell receptor beta chains from a single sample sequenced in a study of a mutant IDH1 vaccine in newly diagnosed glioma (dated by TCRdb to about 2021). No antigen has been identified for these receptors. Library construction relied on the immunoSEQ multiplex PCR assay. As stored in TCRdb, this immuneACCESS dataset retains in-frame rearrangements with V and J assigned. A fraction of the clones does not appear; measured against another copy, unresolved V genes explain less than half of the discrepancy, and the remainder lacks a known reason. The sample table shows some 70,000 clones, and about 80% are seen once. About 14% of the sample goes to the ten largest clones. This sample's time point label indicates: week 23, last vaccination. Each vaccine dose was 300 ug of a 20-mer mutant IDH1 peptide in Montanide, given subcutaneously with topical imiquimod. The material sequenced was PBMCs, taken from a glioma patient whose treatment included an IDH1 peptide vaccine. Source of these receptors: a man aged 18 to 30 with glioma.

CDR3 loop: CASSGAGGHLPLYGYTF. Here the CDR3 DNA reads TGTGCCAGCAGCGGGGCAGGGGGCCATTTACCTCTGTATGGCTACACCTTC. The chain couples TRBV5-4 to TRBJ1-2, with 8 positions matching TRBD1. The ends lost 4 bases at V and 5 bases at J; junction bases unmatched: 16. Germline assignment: CDR1 SGHNT and CDR2 YYREEE (reference sequence). This CDR3 is 17 amino acids long.

The V and J genes are TRBV4-2 and TRBJ1-6; D gene ambiguous. The V end was cut by 2 bases, the J end by 13 bases, with 21 bases between. The V gene's germline CDR1 is LGHNA and CDR2 YNFKEQ. This CDR3 has 16 residues. The CDR3 loop reads CASSQYLNDGQAPLHF. CDR3 bases: TGTGCCAGCAGCCAATATCTGAACGACGGCCAGGCGCCCCTCCACTTT.

The chain has TRBV4-1 and TRBJ2-1, with 14 positions matching TRBD2. J gave up 9 bases and V 4 bases, and 8 bases lay outside the gene matches. Germline CDR1 is MGHRA and CDR2 is YSYEKL. The CDR3 has 16 amino acids. CDR3 loop: CASSPGTSGSFSEQFF. The CDR3 DNA reads TGCGCCAGCAGCCCCGGGACTAGCGGGAGCTTCAGTGAGCAGTTCTTC.

This clone was seen more than once but under ten times. The V gene is TRBV5-8, the J gene TRBJ1-1, with D unresolved. Trimming shortened V by 2 bases and J by 1 base, and 6 bases separated the two germline ends. CDR3 size: 13 residues. In germline, CDR1 is SGHTS, CDR2 YDEGEE. The CDR3 loop reads CASSFQANTEAFF. The CDR3 bases are TGTGCCAGCAGCTTTCAGGCGAACACTGAAGCTTTCTTT.

The V call is TRBV5-1, the J call TRBJ1-2; 10 nucleotides agree with TRBD1. Germline values: CDR1 SGHRS, CDR2 YFSETQ. J gave up 1 base and V 4 bases, and 7 bases lay outside the gene matches. This CDR3 contains 16 residues. Here the CDR3 DNA reads TGCGCCAGCAGCCTGACAGGGGGCGTGGGTAACTATGGCTACACCTTC. Encoded protein: CASSLTGGVGNYGYTF.

The rearrangement links TRBV4-1 to TRBJ1-3; D gene unclear. In germline, CDR1 is MGHRA, CDR2 YSYEKL. Deletions cut 2 bases from V and 5 bases from J, with 10 bases between. The CDR3 sequence is 14 residues long. The CDR3 is CASSQPAGRNTIYF. In DNA, the CDR3 is TGCGCCAGCAGCCAACCGGCGGGGAGAAACACCATATATTTT.

The chain uses TRBV6-5 and TRBJ2-2; 7 bases are shared with TRBD1. CDR3 length: 14 residues. Trimming removed 5 bases from V and 5 bases from J; junction bases left unmatched: 5. Germline-derived CDR1 and CDR2 are MNHEY and SVGAGI. This CDR3 is CASSPHRGTGELFF. The CDR3 bases are TGTGCCAGCAGTCCCCACAGGGGTACCGGGGAGCTGTTTTTT.

This clone was seen a few times. V usage is TRBV6-6 and J usage is TRBJ2-7; D call uncertain. The CDR3 loop spans 12 amino acids. Germline V CDR1 and CDR2: MNHNY, SVGAGI (reference sequence). Trimming removed 5 bases from V and 1 base from J, with 6 bases in between. The CDR3 DNA reads as TGTGCCAGCAGTGACTTTTCCTACGAGCAGTACTTC. Translating it yields CASSDFSYEQYF.

The CDR3 region has the DNA TGTGCCATCAGTGGTTCTGGGACAGGGTCCTCCCCGTTCTCTGGAAACACCATATATTTT. This codes for CAISGSGTGSSPFSGNTIYF. The J gene is TRBJ1-3, the V gene TRBV10-3; 9 positions match TRBD1. The ends lost 4 bases at V and 0 bases at J; junction bases unmatched: 16. The CDR3 contains 20 residues. Germline V gene sequence: CDR1 ENHRY, CDR2 SYGVKD.

The rearrangement uses TRBV4-3 and TRBJ1-6; D gene unclear. Deletions cut 1 base from V and 0 bases from J, with 10 bases between. This CDR3 has 17 residues. The V gene's germline CDR1 is LGHNA and CDR2 YSLEER. Here the CDR3 DNA reads TGCGCCAGCAGCCAAGCGGACGGGCCCTCCTATAATTCACCCCTCCACTTT. It encodes CASSQADGPSYNSPLHF.

The CDR3 region is CASSFMTGNGDSPLHF. CDR3 nucleotides: TGTGCCAGCAGCTTCATGACAGGGAATGGTGATTCACCCCTCCACTTT. The rearrangement joins TRBV13 to TRBJ1-6; 7 bases are shared with TRBD1. Germline V gene lookup returns CDR1 PRHDT and CDR2 FYEKMQ (reference sequence). J gave up 8 bases and V 3 bases, and 10 bases lay outside the gene matches. The CDR3 loop spans 16 amino acids.

The chain is built from TRBV5-6 and TRBJ1-4; D is unclear. Germline V gene lookup returns CDR1 SGHDT and CDR2 YYEEEE. V lost 1 base and J lost 5, with 6 bases in between. The CDR3 covers 13 residues. The CDR3 region is CASSLRTNEKLFF. The CDR3 nucleotides are TGTGCCAGCAGCTTGAGGACCAATGAAAAACTGTTTTTT. The complete variable domain, with remaining parts taken from reference TRBV5-6 and TRBJ1-4, reads DAGVTQSPTHLIKTRGQQVTLRCSPKSGHDTVSWYQQALGQGPQFIFQYYEEEERQRGNFPDRFSGHQFPNYSSELNVNALLLGDSALYLCASSLRTNEKLFFGSGTQLSVL.

The V gene is TRBV18, the J gene TRBJ2-5, with D uncertain. This CDR3 comprises 13 residues. The V gene's germline CDR1 is KGHSH and CDR2 LQKENI. V shed 5 bases and J shed 2 bases, with 9 bases lying between them. In nucleotides, the CDR3 is TGTGCCAGCTCATGGGTTCCTCAAGAGACCCAGTACTTC. As protein: CASSWVPQETQYF.

The chain joins TRBV7-2 to TRBJ1-2; 7 nucleotides match TRBD1. V was pared by 6 bases and J by 8 bases, with 15 bases of the junction left unmatched. This CDR3 has 15 amino acids. Germline CDR1 and CDR2: SGHTA and FQGNSA. DNA of the CDR3: TGTGCCAGCAGAGGGGGAACAGGGGTGACGAGCGGCTACACCTTC. This gives the protein CASRGGTGVTSGYTF. Filled out from reference TRBV7-2 and TRBJ1-2, the complete variable domain reads GAGVSQSPSNKVTEKGKDVELRCDPISGHTALYWYRQSLGQGLEFLIYFQGNSAPDKSGLPSDRFSAERTGGSVSTLTIQRTQQEDSAVYLCASRGGTGVTSGYTFGSGTRLTVV.

This clone occurred a few times. V is TRBV7-9 and J is TRBJ1-2; D call uncertain. The ends were cut back, 7 bases at V and 8 bases at J, with 8 bases in the middle. Germline V lookup: CDR1 SEHNR, CDR2 FQNEAQ (reference sequence). CDR3 length: 10 residues. The CDR3 protein is CASTPRGYTF. For the CDR3, the DNA is TGTGCCAGCACCCCGAGGGGCTACACCTTC. The whole variable domain, remainder taken from reference TRBV7-9 and TRBJ1-2, is DTGVSQNPRHKITKRGQNVTFRCDPISEHNRLYWYRQTLGQGPEFLTYFQNEAQLEKSRLLSDRFSAERPKGSFSTLEIQRTEQGDSAMYLCASTPRGYTFGSGTRLTVV.

The V gene is TRBV11-2, the J gene TRBJ1-5; D ambiguous. Trimming removed 3 bases from V and 6 bases from J, with 9 bases in between. The CDR3 consists of 13 residues. Germline CDR1 SGHAT, CDR2 FQNNGV. The CDR3 nucleotides are TGTGCCAGCAGCTTCAGTGAGGTTCAGCCCCAGCATTTT. Residues: CASSFSEVQPQHF.

J is TRBJ1-5 and V is TRBV19; perhaps TRBD1 as D (5 bases). Trimming left V 1 base short and J 5 bases short, with 9 bases between. The CDR3 totals 14 residues. Per the germline V gene, CDR1 is LNHDA and CDR2 is SQIVND (reference sequence). The DNA for the CDR3 is TGTGCCAGTAGTATAGGAGGGGCTCATCAGCCCCAGCATTTT. Translated, it gives CASSIGGAHQPQHF. The whole variable domain, filled in from reference TRBV19 and TRBJ1-5, reads DGGITQSPKYLFRKEGQNVTLSCEQNLNHDAMYWYRQDPGQGLRLIYYSQIVNDFQKGDIAEGYSVSREKKESFPLTVTSAQKNPTAFYLCASSIGGAHQPQHFGDGTRLSIL.

The V and J genes are TRBV9 and TRBJ2-1; the match to TRBD2 covers 8 bases. V trimming: 3 bases; J trimming: 1 base; junction bases outside the gene matches: 6. CDR1 and CDR2 (germline): SGDLS, YYNGEE. The CDR3 extends over 16 amino acids. The CDR3 region is CASSEAGGGSYNEQFF. CDR3 nucleotides: TGTGCCAGCAGCGAGGCCGGGGGGGGTTCCTACAATGAGCAGTTCTTC. Full variable domain (remainder filled in from reference TRBV9 and TRBJ2-1): DSGVTQTPKHLITATGQRVTLRCSPRSGDLSVYWYQQSLDQGLQFLIQYYNGEERAKGNILERFSAQQFPDLHSELNLSSLELGDSALYFCASSEAGGGSYNEQFFGPGTRLTVL.